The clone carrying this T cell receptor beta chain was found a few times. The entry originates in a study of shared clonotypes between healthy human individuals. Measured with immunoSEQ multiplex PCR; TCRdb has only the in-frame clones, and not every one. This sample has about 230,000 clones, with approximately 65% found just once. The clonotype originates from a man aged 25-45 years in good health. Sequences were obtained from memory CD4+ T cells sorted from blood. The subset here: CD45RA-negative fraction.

CDR3 protein: CASSQKDRAFVGYTF. The CDR3 DNA follows: TGCGCCAGCAGCCAAAAGGACAGGGCATTCGTCGGCTACACCTTC. This chain uses TRBV4-1 with TRBJ1-2, with TRBD1 identical over 8 bases. The CDR3 contains 15 residues. The J segment lost 8 bases and the V segment lost 2 bases, leaving 10 bases of the junction unmatched. Germline V gene sequence: CDR1 MGHRA, CDR2 YSYEKL.